This T cell receptor beta chain was obtained from a study of blood T cell repertoires in COVID-19. Study overall: From the United States, Italy and Spain came samples of acute and convalescent COVID-19. PBMCs, B-cell-depleted T cells, or T cells provided the cDNA or gDNA that made up the material.

TCRdb keeps only in-frame clones here, not all; method: immunoSEQ multiplex PCR. The sample lists some 190,000 clones, approximately 90% occurring once. This clone was observed once. Germline CDR1 and CDR2: MDHEN and SYDVKM. There are 16 residues in the CDR3. With V trimmed by 5 bases and J by 1 base, 9 bases remained unmatched. This receptor was obtained from a human donor in a cohort sampled during active COVID-19. J is TRBJ2-7 and V is TRBV28, with TRBD2 identical over 9 bases. The sequenced material came from peripheral blood. CDR3 region: CASSPRLAVISYEQYF. The CDR3, as DNA: TGTGCCAGCAGTCCCCGACTAGCGGTAATTTCCTACGAGCAGTACTTC.